These 6 T cell receptor beta chains were all obtained from the same sample, sequenced in a study of T-cell reconstitution after alpha-beta-depleted transplantation in children. As it was prepared, the TCRbeta library received unique molecular identifiers. MiXCR, applied by TCRdb to the PCR reads, yields one record per CDR3 protein. Among 350,000 to 500,000 distinct CDR3 sequences listed, 43% were seen once. The source was PBMCs, collected before TCRalphabeta/CD19-depleted stem cell transplant. The source of these receptors is a girl aged 2-10 years with aplastic anemia, due to receive a stem cell transplant.

This clonotype showed up many times. The chain links TRBV6-5 to TRBJ1-1; D remains unclear. The germline CDR1 and CDR2 sequences are MNHEY and SVGAGI. V lost 2 bases, J lost 6 bases, and 13 bases lay in between. This CDR3 contains 14 residues. The CDR3 DNA follows: TGTGCCAGCAGTTACGGGGTGCCCACTGCTGAAGCTTTCTTT. Translation: CASSYGVPTAEAFF.

This clonotype was observed a single time. V usage is TRBV10-3 and J usage is TRBJ2-7, with unresolved D. The V and J ends lost 3 bases and 0 bases respectively, with 6 bases between them. CDR1 and CDR2 from the germline V gene are ENHRY and SYGVKD. CDR3 length: 13 amino acids. The CDR3 sequence is CAISDGHSYEQYF. In nucleotides, the CDR3 is TGTGCCATCAGTGATGGTCACTCCTACGAGCAGTACTTC.

The chain couples TRBV20-1 to TRBJ1-1; D is possibly TRBD1 (5 bases). Trimming pared 8 bases from V and 2 bases from J, leaving 9 bases between. Germline loops: CDR1 DFQATT, CDR2 SNEGSKA (reference sequence). The CDR3 length is 11 residues. DNA of the CDR3: TGCAGTACCCGGGACAACACTGAAGCTTTCTTT. Translated: CSTRDNTEAFF.

This clonotype appeared a few times. The V and J genes are TRBV6-5 and TRBJ2-7; D is unclear. Germline V gene sequence: CDR1 MNHEY, CDR2 SVGAGI. The CDR3 extends over 11 amino acids. Trimming took off 7 bases at V and 11 bases at J, with 15 bases between the two ends. CDR3 protein: CASTDGRRKYF. As DNA, the CDR3 is TGTGCCAGCACCGACGGGCGAAGGAAGTACTTC.

This rearrangement joins TRBV5-1 to TRBJ2-1; perhaps TRBD2 as D (6 bases). Trimming left V 0 bases short and J 9 bases short, with 16 bases between. Germline loops: CDR1 SGHRS, CDR2 YFSETQ. The CDR3 has 15 residues. The CDR3 DNA sequence: TGCGCCAGCAGCTTGGGGCTGCCGAGTAGCGGTGAGCAGTTCTTC. Its translation: CASSLGLPSSGEQFF.

This clonotype was seen at least ten times. The chain uses TRBV6-1 and TRBJ1-2; no firm D call. Trimming cost V 5 bases and J 4 bases, with 11 bases left between them. Germline V gene data show CDR1 as MNHNS and CDR2 as SASEGT. This CDR3 spans 13 amino acids. CDR3 amino acids: CASSPNSFYGYTF. CDR3 DNA: TGTGCCAGCAGTCCCAATTCTTTCTATGGCTACACCTTC.